This entry lists 16 T cell receptor beta chains sequenced from one sample in a study of T cells in Graves' hyperthyroidism and ophthalmopathy. TCR beta CDR3 sequences were amplified from RNA transcripts. Primed by the HTBI set, a first-round RT-PCR was run on the TCR CDR3. TCRdb re-derived calls from the multiplex PCR reads in MiXCR, one entry per CDR3 protein. The data hold about 570,000 distinct CDR3 sequences, with more than 45% observed a single time. Sequencing used peripheral blood or thyroid tissue (not recorded which). Receptors were obtained from an adult woman with Graves' disease, either hyperthyroidism or ophthalmopathy (not recorded which).

DNA for the CDR3: TGTGCCAGCAGCCAACGACAGGGGGAAGAAAAACTGTTTTTT. Translation gives CASSQRQGEEKLFF. The chain couples TRBV13 to TRBJ1-4; 9 bases match TRBD1. Germline values: CDR1 PRHDT, CDR2 FYEKMQ (reference sequence). This CDR3 comprises 14 residues. The trim removed 5 bases at V and 8 bases at J, leaving 6 bases unmatched.

V and J are TRBV10-3 and TRBJ2-7; no reliable D call. The CDR3 totals 12 residues. The ends were cut back, 10 bases at V and 3 bases at J, with 13 bases in the middle. Germline values: CDR1 ENHRY, CDR2 SYGVKD. The DNA for the CDR3 is TGTGCCACCGCCGCGGTAGACTACGAGCAGTACTTC. Translated, it gives CATAAVDYEQYF.

Note on this clonotype: One end of the junction varies from germline; a read error may be responsible. The V and J genes are TRBV14 and TRBJ2-7; TRBD1 might be the D (6 bases). CDR1 and CDR2 (germline): SGHDN, FVKESK. The CDR3 covers 13 residues. CDR3 sequence: CASSNRAGYEQYF. The CDR3 DNA reads as TGCGCCAGCAGCAACAGGGCGGGCTACGAGCAGTACTTC.

This clonotype has only a few counts. The rearrangement links TRBV24-1 to TRBJ1-5; D is uncertain. In germline, CDR1 is KGHDR, CDR2 SFDVKD. This CDR3 contains 15 residues. Trimming took 11 bases from V and 0 from J, leaving 16 bases between them. CDR3 region: CASRSRRLSNQPQHF. DNA for the CDR3: TGTGCCAGCAGATCTCGGAGGCTTAGCAATCAGCCCCAGCATTTT.

This clonotype was seen ten or more times. V usage is TRBV6-6 and J usage is TRBJ2-7, with 8 positions matching TRBD2. Germline loops: CDR1 MNHNY, CDR2 SVGAGI (reference sequence). J was trimmed by 3 bases and V by 11 bases; bases with no gene match: 6. The CDR3 has 12 amino acids. This chain's CDR3 is CASHSGSYEQYF. DNA for the CDR3: TGTGCCTCACACAGCGGGAGCTACGAGCAGTACTTC.

The chain uses TRBV24-1 and TRBJ2-7; tentatively, D is TRBD1 (6 bases). The CDR3 sequence is 13 residues long. Trimming removed 4 bases at V and 7 bases at J, with 13 bases between. Per germline, CDR1 KGHDR and CDR2 SFDVKD. The CDR3 DNA follows: TGTGCCACCAGTGAACAACAGGGTTGGGAGCAGTACTTC. Residues: CATSEQQGWEQYF.

This clonotype was seen only a few times. The chain carries TRBV5-5 and TRBJ1-2, with 8 bases lining up with TRBD1. Germline trimming cut 4 bases from V and 4 bases from J; bases unmatched to any gene: 9. Germline V gives CDR1 SGHKS, CDR2 YYEKEE (reference sequence). The CDR3 length is 15 residues. Here the CDR3 DNA reads TGTGCCAGCAGCGTCCAACAGGGGGTTTTCTATGGCTACACCTTC. This sequence encodes CASSVQQGVFYGYTF.

As for this clonotype: A much larger clone sits a single nucleotide away, making a read error possible. The chain employs TRBV12-3 or TRBV12-4 and TRBJ2-5; the D gene could be TRBD1 or TRBD2 (7 bases each). This CDR3 contains 14 residues. Here the CDR3 DNA reads TGTGCCGGCAGCGGGACAGTCACACAAGAGACCCAGTACTTC. This gives the protein CAGSGTVTQETQYF.

The CDR3 nucleotides read TGTGCCAGCAGTCTTATTCTGCCGGGACAGGGGAAAGAGACCCAGTACTTC. Translation gives CASSLILPGQGKETQYF. The chain is built from TRBV2 and TRBJ2-5, with 10 bases matching TRBD1. CDR1 and CDR2 from the germline V gene are SNHLY and FYNNEI. This CDR3 spans 17 amino acids. V shed 5 bases, J shed 3 bases, and the junction held 12 bases outside the gene matches.

This clonotype has ten or more counts. A read error may account for a junction end that differs from germline. The CDR3 DNA reads TGCGCCAGCAGCTTGGTTCCGGGATCCTACGAGCAGTACTTC. Translating gives CASSLVPGSYEQYF. The V call is TRBV11-2, the J call TRBJ2-7, with D perhaps matching TRBD2 (5 bases). Germline V CDR1 and CDR2: SGHAT, FQNNGV. The CDR3 is 14 residues long.

This clonotype was seen many times. The chain combines TRBV7-9 with TRBJ2-1; no clear D. The CDR3 covers 15 residues. The V end was cut by 5 bases, the J end by 10 bases, with 21 bases between. Germline V gene data show CDR1 as SEHNR and CDR2 as FQNEAQ (reference sequence). CDR3 loop: CASSPGDLAAAEQFF. In DNA, the CDR3 is TGTGCCAGCAGCCCTGGTGACCTTGCGGCCGCGGAGCAGTTCTTC.

This clonotype was observed at least ten times. The V gene is TRBV2, the J gene TRBJ2-7; possibly TRBD1 or TRBD2 for D (5 bases each). The germline CDR1 and CDR2 sequences are SNHLY and FYNNEI. The CDR3 runs to 16 residues. V lost 6 bases to trimming and J lost 5 bases, with 23 bases between them. The CDR3 sequence is CASRKSLGAGSHEQYF. For the CDR3, the DNA is TGTGCCAGCAGGAAAAGCTTAGGGGCAGGGAGCCACGAGCAGTACTTC. Full variable domain (missing parts from reference TRBV2 and TRBJ2-7): EPEVTQTPSHQVTQMGQEVILRCVPISNHLYFYWYRQILGQKVEFLVSFYNNEISEKSEIFDDQFSVERPDGSNFTLKIRSTKLEDSAMYFCASRKSLGAGSHEQYFGPGTRLTVT.

This clonotype has ten or more counts. This rearrangement joins TRBV12-3 or TRBV12-4 to TRBJ1-5; 8 nucleotides align to TRBD1. The CDR3 is 21 residues long. V trimming: 6 bases; J trimming: 0 bases; junction bases outside the gene matches: 22. The CDR3 loop reads CASSFDRGGGPNIHSNQPQHF. The DNA for the CDR3 is TGTGCCAGCAGCTTCGACAGGGGAGGGGGACCCAATATTCATAGCAATCAGCCCCAGCATTTT.

About this clonotype itself: The junction does not match germline at one end; this may be a read error. The CDR3 region is CASSWGLVTYGQYF. The CDR3 coding sequence is TGTGCTAGCAGCTGGGGACTAGTCACCTACGGGCAGTACTTC. The chain is built from TRBV7-7 and TRBJ2-7, with 8 nucleotides matching TRBD2. Germline V lookup: CDR1 SSHAT, CDR2 FNYEAQ (reference sequence). The CDR3 is 14 amino acids.

J is TRBJ1-2 and V is TRBV7-6; a possible D gene is TRBD1 (5 bases). With 5 bases removed from V and 4 bases from J, the gap between germline ends came to 14 bases. Germline CDR1 reads SGHVS; CDR2 reads FNYEAQ. The CDR3 loop spans 14 amino acids. CDR3 region: CASSPQSTVYGYTF. The CDR3 DNA reads as TGTGCCAGCAGCCCCCAATCGACAGTCTATGGCTACACCTTC.

This clonotype was picked up many times. The chain carries TRBV7-8 and TRBJ1-6; 8 positions match TRBD1. Germline CDR1 SGHVS, CDR2 FQNEAQ. The CDR3 has 13 amino acids. Trimming cost V 6 bases and J 7 bases; bases outside gene matches: 2. The CDR3 DNA reads as TGTGCCAGCAGTCAGGGGGCAAATTCACCCCTCCACTTT. Translation: CASSQGANSPLHF.